A single sample gave rise to the 25 T cell receptor beta chains below, sequenced in a study of blood T cell repertoires in COVID-19. Only in-frame clones appear in the TCRdb table, and some are missing; sequencing was by immunoSEQ multiplex PCR. The sample records under 65,000 clones, around 90% being singletons. What was sequenced was peripheral blood. The receptors derive from an elderly man with acute or convalescent COVID-19.

The chain links TRBV29-1 to TRBJ1-3, with TRBD1 identical over 7 bases. Germline CDR1 reads SQVTM; CDR2 reads ANQGSEA. The CDR3 runs 14 residues. The trim removed 6 bases at V and 1 base at J, leaving 6 bases unmatched. Here the CDR3 DNA reads TGCAGCGTGGAAAACAGGGGTTCTGGAAACACCATATATTTT. Translated: CSVENRGSGNTIYF.

The chain uses TRBV28 and TRBJ1-5, with TRBD1 matching over 7 bases. With 7 bases clipped from V and 2 bases from J, the junction kept 11 bases outside the gene matches. From germline, CDR1 is MDHEN and CDR2 SYDVKM. CDR3 length: 16 residues. The CDR3 DNA sequence: TGTGCCAGCACCCTAGATGAGGGGGCGGGCAATCAGCCCCAGCATTTT. Encoded protein: CASTLDEGAGNQPQHF.

The chain links TRBV15 to TRBJ2-5, with D tentatively TRBD2 (6 bases). The ends were cut back, 4 bases at V and 9 bases at J, with 21 bases in the middle. The CDR3 runs 15 residues. Germline V CDR1 and CDR2: LNHNV, YYDKDF (reference sequence). The CDR3 protein is CATSTGTEGSAAQYF. The CDR3 coding sequence is TGTGCCACCAGCACCGGGACGGAGGGGAGTGCGGCCCAGTACTTC.

J is TRBJ1-1 and V is TRBV10-1; 9 nucleotides agree with TRBD1. J lost 3 bases, V lost 6 bases, and 5 bases had no gene match. Germline V gene sequence: CDR1 WNHNN, CDR2 SYGVQD (reference sequence). There are 14 residues in the CDR3. CDR3 amino acids: CASRGTGRDTEAFF. CDR3 sequence (DNA): TGCGCCAGCAGGGGGACAGGGCGGGACACTGAAGCTTTCTTT.

This rearrangement joins TRBV11-3 to TRBJ2-1, with 9 bases fitting TRBD1. The CDR3 totals 14 residues. Germline V gene lookup returns CDR1 SGHNT and CDR2 YENEEA. The V segment lost 5 bases and the J segment 3 bases; nucleotides outside the gene matches: 2. CDR3 DNA sequence: TGTGCCAGCAGCACGGGACAGGGCTACAATGAGCAGTTCTTC. This encodes CASSTGQGYNEQFF.

The gene calls are TRBV5-1 and TRBJ2-1; 12 nucleotides align to TRBD1. Germline V gene data show CDR1 as SGHRS and CDR2 as YFSETQ. J gave up 7 bases and V 2 bases, and 4 bases lay outside the gene matches. This CDR3 is 15 amino acids long. CDR3 nucleotide sequence: TGCGCCAGCAGCTTCCGGGACAGGGGGCGGAATGAGCAGTTCTTC. Amino acid sequence: CASSFRDRGRNEQFF. Full variable domain (outside the CDR3, taken from reference TRBV5-1 and TRBJ2-1): KAGVTQTPRYLIKTRGQQVTLSCSPISGHRSVSWYQQTPGQGLQFLFEYFSETQRNKGNFPGRFSGRQFSNSRSEMNVSTLELGDSALYLCASSFRDRGRNEQFFGPGTRLTVL.

V is TRBV19 and J is TRBJ1-6; 10 nucleotides align to TRBD1. The ends lost 5 bases at V and 5 bases at J; junction bases unmatched: 3. The CDR3 has 15 residues. Germline CDR1 and CDR2: LNHDA and SQIVND (reference sequence). The CDR3 is CASSSGQGDNSPLHF. The CDR3 nucleotides read TGTGCCAGTAGTTCAGGACAGGGGGATAATTCACCCCTCCACTTT.

V is TRBV19 and J is TRBJ2-3; 10 positions match TRBD2. CDR3 length: 15 amino acids. Trimming took 7 bases from V and 4 from J; bases not matched to a gene: 8. CDR1 and CDR2 from the germline V gene are LNHDA and SQIVND (reference sequence). As DNA, the CDR3 is TGTGCCAGTAAGGCTAGCGGGGGCTGGGCAGATACGCAGTATTTT. This sequence encodes CASKASGGWADTQYF.

The chain carries TRBV19 and TRBJ1-5; 7 nucleotides match TRBD1. After removal of 10 bases from V and 5 bases from J, the junction contained 14 bases not matched to a gene. Germline CDR1 LNHDA, CDR2 SQIVND (reference sequence). The CDR3 consists of 15 residues. CDR3 DNA: TGTGCCACCTCAGGAGGTGGGACAGCCTATCAGCCCCAGCATTTT. This encodes CATSGGGTAYQPQHF.

The V and J genes are TRBV2 and TRBJ2-2; 13 bases match TRBD2. The CDR3 sequence is 15 residues long. V lost 7 bases, J lost 6 bases, and 5 bases stayed unmatched. From germline, CDR1 is SNHLY and CDR2 FYNNEI. DNA of the CDR3: TGTGCCAGCACCTTACTAGCGGGGGGGCCCGGGGAGCTGTTTTTT. Protein sequence: CASTLLAGGPGELFF.

The chain couples TRBV30 to TRBJ2-1; 7 bases align to TRBD1. Trimming cost V 3 bases and J 12 bases; bases outside gene matches: 5. Germline V CDR1 and CDR2: GTSNPN, SVGIG (reference sequence). The CDR3 runs to 11 residues. This CDR3 reads CAWRQGFGQFF. In DNA form, the CDR3 reads TGTGCCTGGAGACAGGGGTTCGGGCAGTTCTTC.

This chain joins TRBV15 and TRBJ2-3; the D gene is possibly TRBD1 (6 bases). CDR3 length: 17 residues. Per the germline V gene, CDR1 is LNHNV and CDR2 is YYDKDF (reference sequence). V was pared by 0 bases and J by 0 bases, with 13 bases between. CDR3 in amino acids: CATSRDLGATSTDTQYF. Here the CDR3 DNA reads TGTGCCACCAGCAGAGATCTGGGGGCAACTAGCACAGATACGCAGTATTTT.

The V gene is TRBV6-6, the J gene TRBJ2-2; 8 bases are a match to TRBD1. Germline CDR1 reads MNHNY; CDR2 reads SVGAGI (reference sequence). There are 13 residues in the CDR3. Trimming removed 11 bases from V and 7 bases from J; junction bases left unmatched: 9. CDR3 residues: CASFGQGVGELFF. In DNA, the CDR3 is TGTGCCTCCTTTGGACAGGGAGTCGGGGAGCTGTTTTTT.

The chain is built from TRBV3-1 (or the pseudogene TRBV3-2) and TRBJ1-5; D gene uncertain. The V end was cut by 1 base, the J end by 1 base, with 8 bases between. Germline-derived CDR1 and CDR2 are LGHDT and YNNKEL (reference sequence). The CDR3 runs to 15 residues. CDR3 protein: CASSQGGRSNQPQHF. The DNA for the CDR3 is TGTGCCAGCAGCCAAGGAGGGAGGAGCAATCAGCCCCAGCATTTT.

The chain is built from TRBV11-2 and TRBJ2-7; TRBD2 aligns across 12 bases. With V trimmed by 5 bases and J by 2 bases, 4 bases remained unmatched. The CDR3 has 15 amino acids. Germline CDR1 and CDR2: SGHAT and FQNNGV. CDR3 DNA: TGTGCCAGCAGCACTGGACTAGCGGGGACCTACGAGCAGTACTTC. This gives the protein CASSTGLAGTYEQYF.

This clone has only a few counts. V usage is TRBV7-9 and J usage is TRBJ1-1; D might be TRBD1 (5 bases). V was trimmed by 0 bases and J by 4 bases, leaving 9 bases between them. The CDR3 spans 14 residues. Germline CDR1 SEHNR, CDR2 FQNEAQ (reference sequence). The CDR3 DNA reads TGTGCCAGCAGCTTAGCAGGGGCCGGCACTGAAGCTTTCTTT. Its protein is CASSLAGAGTEAFF.

The chain has TRBV6-5 and TRBJ1-1, with no clear D. CDR3 size: 13 residues. Germline CDR1 reads MNHEY; CDR2 reads SVGAGI. V lost 2 bases and J 4 bases, leaving 8 bases between the germline ends. Here the CDR3 reads CASSYPGTTEAFF. The CDR3 coding sequence is TGTGCCAGCAGTTACCCAGGTACCACTGAAGCTTTCTTT.

This clone was counted between two and nine times. The chain combines TRBV5-1 with TRBJ2-5; D possibly corresponds to TRBD1 (5 bases). Germline CDR1 reads SGHRS; CDR2 reads YFSETQ. The V end was cut by 9 bases, the J end by 5 bases, with 14 bases between. The CDR3 is 12 residues long. CDR3 coding DNA: TGCGCCACCTCCAGGGAAGGGGAGACCCAGTACTTC. It codes for CATSREGETQYF.

The chain links TRBV3-1 (or the pseudogene TRBV3-2) to TRBJ2-7, with TRBD1 matching 9 bases. This CDR3 contains 16 residues. After removal of 0 bases from V and 0 bases from J, the junction contained 3 bases not matched to a gene. Germline lookup yields CDR1 LGHDT and CDR2 YNNKEL (reference sequence). The CDR3 here is CASSQEGTGSSYEQYF. The CDR3 DNA is TGTGCCAGCAGCCAAGAGGGGACAGGGAGCTCCTACGAGCAGTACTTC.

This rearrangement joins TRBV7-9 to TRBJ1-4, with TRBD1 identical over 8 bases. Germline CDR1 SEHNR, CDR2 FQNEAQ (reference sequence). The CDR3 runs 14 residues. J was trimmed by 6 bases and V by 5 bases; bases with no gene match: 5. The CDR3 sequence: CASSQDRDDEKLFF. CDR3 bases: TGTGCCAGCAGCCAGGACAGGGATGATGAAAAACTGTTTTTT.

The chain recombines TRBV9 with TRBJ2-6, with 9 bases identical to TRBD1. Trimming at V came to 4 bases and at J to 2 bases, leaving 10 bases not matched to a gene. The CDR3 is 18 amino acids. Per germline, CDR1 SGDLS and CDR2 YYNGEE. The CDR3 region is CASSTRDRAPAGANVLTF. CDR3 DNA: TGTGCCAGCAGCACCCGGGACAGGGCTCCCGCTGGGGCCAACGTCCTGACTTTC.

V and J are TRBV6-5 and TRBJ2-2; TRBD2 aligns across 9 bases. Germline CDR1 reads MNHEY; CDR2 reads SVGAGI. The CDR3 consists of 13 residues. Germline trimming cut 7 bases from V and 6 bases from J; bases unmatched to any gene: 3. The CDR3 here is CASILAGSGELFF. The CDR3 bases are TGTGCCAGCATCCTAGCGGGGTCCGGGGAGCTGTTTTTT.

The chain uses TRBV6-5 and TRBJ2-3; D unresolved. Trimming shortened V by 8 bases and J by 2 bases, and 11 bases separated the two germline ends. The CDR3 consists of 13 residues. Germline CDR1 reads MNHEY; CDR2 reads SVGAGI. In DNA form, the CDR3 reads TGTGCCAGCCGAACAGAGATCACAGATACGCAGTATTTT. Residues: CASRTEITDTQYF.

The chain joins TRBV2 to TRBJ2-4; 9 nucleotides align to TRBD2. J gave up 0 bases and V 7 bases, and 7 bases lay outside the gene matches. The CDR3 contains 16 residues. CDR1 and CDR2 from the germline V gene are SNHLY and FYNNEI. The CDR3 loop is CASTPSGGLAKNIQYF. In nucleotides, the CDR3 is TGTGCCAGCACTCCAAGCGGGGGGTTAGCCAAAAACATTCAGTACTTC.

The chain couples TRBV14 to TRBJ2-1; 10 bases map to TRBD1. CDR1 is SGHDN, CDR2 FVKESK, per germline. Germline trimming cut 3 bases from V and 6 bases from J; bases unmatched to any gene: 2. The CDR3 totals 14 residues. This CDR3 is CASSQGQGPNEQFF. The CDR3, as DNA: TGTGCCAGCAGCCAGGGACAGGGGCCCAATGAGCAGTTCTTC.